This is a list of T cell receptor beta chains from one sample in a study of blood T cell repertoires in COVID-19. Sequencing used immunoSEQ multiplex PCR; TCRdb keeps in-frame clones, though not all of them. The data hold roughly 220,000 clones, with around 80% observed a single time. Sequenced material: peripheral blood. The source is a woman aged 65 to 85 with acute or convalescent COVID-19. CDR3s include the opening cysteine and the closing phenylalanine or tryptophan. D genes are given only for firm matches. Rows give clone size only sometimes, using once, few, many, or a class for an expanded clone.

j_gene,d_gene,v_gene,abundance,CDR3nt,CDR3aa
TRBJ2-3,.,TRBV6-5,.,TGTGCCAGCAGACCTAGCGGCACAGATACGCAGTATTTT,CASRPSGTDTQYF
TRBJ1-1,TRBD1,TRBV5-1,.,TGCGCCAGCAGCTCTTCCGGGACAGGTATAACTGAAGCTTTCTTT,CASSSSGTGITEAFF
TRBJ1-2,.,TRBV11-2,.,TGTGCCAGCAGCTTTTTAGACACTAACTATGGCTACACCTTC,CASSFLDTNYGYTF
TRBJ2-2,TRBD1,TRBV11-3,.,TGTGCCAGCAGCTCAGGGACAGGGAGGGACACCGGGGAGCTGTTTTTT,CASSSGTGRDTGELFF
TRBJ2-7,.,TRBV21-1,.,TGTGCCAGCAGCAACAGTCCAGACAGGACCACCACCTACGAGCAGTACTTC,CASSNSPDRTTTYEQYF
TRBJ1-5,.,TRBV3-1/TRBV3-2,.,TGTGCCAGCAGCCAAGATAACAGCTACAATCAGCCCCAGCATTTT,CASSQDNSYNQPQHF
TRBJ2-5,TRBD1,TRBV5-1,.,TGCGCCAGCAGCTTGAACCGGGACAGGTCCCAAGAGACCCAGTACTTC,CASSLNRDRSQETQYF
TRBJ1-5,.,TRBV24-1,.,TGTGCCACCAGTGATGGGTGGGGGGGCAATCAGCCCCAGCATTTT,CATSDGWGGNQPQHF
TRBJ1-2,.,TRBV7-9,.,TGTGCCAGCAGCCGGGATCTCTATGGCTACACCTTC,CASSRDLYGYTF
TRBJ2-1,TRBD2,TRBV3-1/TRBV3-2,once,TGTGCCAGCAGCCAATTAGCGGGAAACGAGCAGTTCTTC,CASSQLAGNEQFF
TRBJ1-4,.,TRBV28,.,TGTGCCAGCAGTCAGCCCGGAGACTCAAAACGTGAAAAACTGTTTTTT,CASSQPGDSKREKLFF
TRBJ1-4,TRBD1,TRBV6-5,.,TGTGCCAGCAGTTCCCAGGGGGCTGGTGAAAAACTGTTTTTT,CASSSQGAGEKLFF
TRBJ2-1,.,TRBV18,.,TGTGCCAGCTCTGGGCGGGCCCTTTACGACAATGAGCAGTTCTTC,CASSGRALYDNEQFF
TRBJ1-4,TRBD1,TRBV29-1,.,TGCAGCGTTGAATCGGGACAGGGGAATGAAAAACTGTTTTTT,CSVESGQGNEKLFF
TRBJ2-3,TRBD2,TRBV11-3,.,TGTGCCAGCAGCTTAGGTAGCGGGAGTACAGATACGCAGTATTTT,CASSLGSGSTDTQYF
TRBJ2-5,.,TRBV5-6,.,TGTGCCAGCAGCCACGAGGGCAAGACGTACCAAGAGACCCAGTACTTC,CASSHEGKTYQETQYF
TRBJ2-1,.,TRBV5-1,once,TGCGCCAGCAGCGCCACTAGCAGATCTGGCAATGAGCAGTTCTTC,CASSATSRSGNEQFF
TRBJ1-5,.,TRBV29-1,few,TGCAGCCACCGCGAGCAGGCCCAGCCCCAGCATTTT,CSHREQAQPQHF
TRBJ1-5,.,TRBV9,once,TGTGCCAGCAGCTCAGAGGGAGAGAATCAGCCCCAGCATTTT,CASSSEGENQPQHF
TRBJ1-1,.,TRBV21-1,.,TGTGCCAGCAGACTCTCGATAGCTACACAATTCACTGAAGCTTTCTTT,CASRLSIATQFTEAFF
TRBJ1-2,.,TRBV30,.,TGTGCCTGGAGACAGGGCCACTATGGCTACACCTTC,CAWRQGHYGYTF
TRBJ2-2,.,TRBV6-2/TRBV6-3,.,TGTGCCAGCAGTTACTGGGGGACACCGAACACCGGGGAGCTGTTTTTT,CASSYWGTPNTGELFF
TRBJ2-7,.,TRBV28,few,TGTGCCAGCAGTTTAGGGGGTGGAGGGGACTACGAGCAGTACTTC,CASSLGGGGDYEQYF
TRBJ2-7,.,TRBV11-2,once,TGTGCCAGCAGCCCGGCCCGGGACTCGCCCCTCTACGAGCAGTACTTC,CASSPARDSPLYEQYF
TRBJ1-2,TRBD1,TRBV2,.,TGTGCCAGCAGTGGGACAGGGGTCGGCGGAGGCTACACCTTC,CASSGTGVGGGYTF
TRBJ2-3,.,TRBV21-1,.,TGTGCCAGCAGCAATTCTAGCGGGAGAACCTCTAGCACAGATACGCAGTATTTT,CASSNSSGRTSSTDTQYF
TRBJ1-2,.,TRBV7-2,.,TGTGCCAGCAGCGTCCGACAGGCCGACTATGGCTACACCTTC,CASSVRQADYGYTF
TRBJ2-1,.,TRBV9,.,TGTGCCAGCAGCGTTCGGGGGAGCTCCTACAATGAGCAGTTCTTC,CASSVRGSSYNEQFF
TRBJ1-4,.,TRBV2,once,TGTGCCAGCAGTGGGGAGTATTCTAATGAAAAACTGTTTTTT,CASSGEYSNEKLFF
TRBJ2-2,.,TRBV30,.,TGTGCCTGGAGTGTCCCCAGGACACTAAACACCGGGGAGCTGTTTTTT,CAWSVPRTLNTGELFF
TRBJ1-5,.,TRBV28,few,TGTGCCAGCAGTCCCCCCCCCAGGGTTAGGAGCAATCAGCCCCAGCATTTT,CASSPPPRVRSNQPQHF
TRBJ2-1,.,TRBV19,.,TGTGCCAGTAGTCCCAGAACCTACAATGAGCAGTTCTTC,CASSPRTYNEQFF
TRBJ2-2,.,TRBV29-1,few,TGCAGCGTTGATCCCCCCGGGGCCGGGGAGCTGTTTTTT,CSVDPPGAGELFF
TRBJ1-4,.,TRBV2,few,TGTGCCAGCAAAAATACAGGAGGGAATGAAAAACTGTTTTTT,CASKNTGGNEKLFF
TRBJ2-2,.,TRBV7-8,.,TGTGCCAGCAGCTCCGTTAACACCGGGGAGCTGTTTTTT,CASSSVNTGELFF
TRBJ1-6,TRBD1,TRBV27,.,TGTGCCAGCAGGAGATTACAGGGGGGCAATTCACCCCTCCACTTT,CASRRLQGGNSPLHF
TRBJ2-7,TRBD2,TRBV29-1,.,TGCAGCGTTGAAGATGGTGGGAGGGGCTACGAGCAGTACTTC,CSVEDGGRGYEQYF
TRBJ2-3,.,TRBV3-1/TRBV3-2,.,TGTGCCAGCAGCCAGGGGACAACAGATACGCAGTATTTT,CASSQGTTDTQYF
TRBJ2-2,TRBD2,TRBV10-3,.,TGTGCCATCAGTGTAACCGGGACTAGCGTCGGGGAGCTGTTTTTT,CAISVTGTSVGELFF
TRBJ2-1,.,TRBV24-1,once,TGTGCCACCAGTGATTTTAGCCCGACTACTTACAATGAGCAGTTCTTC,CATSDFSPTTYNEQFF
TRBJ2-5,TRBD2,TRBV15,.,TGTGCCACCAGCAGAGGACTAGCGGGAGGAGATGAGACCCAGTACTTC,CATSRGLAGGDETQYF
TRBJ2-2,TRBD2,TRBV27,.,TGTGCCAGCAGTTATTACTACCGGACTAGCCTGAACACCGGGGAGCTGTTTTTT,CASSYYYRTSLNTGELFF
TRBJ2-1,TRBD2,TRBV7-9,few,TGTGCCAGCAGCTCCCGGGGGGGCGTCGCGCAGTTCTTC,CASSSRGGVAQFF
TRBJ1-6,.,TRBV28,.,TGTGCCAGCAGTCCCCGTAGAGGAAGCTCCTATAATTCACCCCTCCACTTT,CASSPRRGSSYNSPLHF
TRBJ1-1,.,TRBV7-2,.,TGTGCCAGCAGCTTAGTCAGGGACACTGAAGCTTTCTTT,CASSLVRDTEAFF